These 23 T cell receptor beta chains were all obtained from the same sample, sequenced in a study of cytomegalovirus exposure and HLA in healthy donors. PCR used 60 Vbeta primers and 13 Jbeta primers. Here immunoSEQ multiplex PCR was the method, and the copy in TCRdb shows in-frame clones only, minus some. The sample records approximately 270,000 clones, 75% to 90% being singletons. The sample consisted of PBMCs. The receptors originated from a girl aged 2 to 9 in good health and CMV-seronegative.

CDR3 coding DNA: TGTGCCAGCAGCTTAGGAAACTCTTGTACCTTC. As protein: CASSLGNSCTF. This chain connects TRBV7-9 to TRBJ1-2; no clear D gene. CDR1 is SEHNR, CDR2 FQNEAQ, per germline (reference sequence). Trimming stripped 1 base from V and 14 bases from J, with 11 bases between. The CDR3 covers 11 residues.

This chain uses TRBV13 with TRBJ2-7; 12 bases match TRBD2. J lost 3 bases, V lost 2 bases, and 17 bases had no gene match. CDR3 size: 20 residues. Per the germline V gene, CDR1 is PRHDT and CDR2 is FYEKMQ (reference sequence). This CDR3 is CASSLTPRTSGTDLFYEQYF. The CDR3 nucleotides read TGTGCCAGCAGCTTAACTCCCCGGACTAGCGGGACTGATTTGTTCTACGAGCAGTACTTC.

This chain connects TRBV7-2 to TRBJ1-5; D call uncertain. Germline V gene sequence: CDR1 SGHTA, CDR2 FQGNSA. This CDR3 has 16 amino acids. Trimming removed 5 bases from V and 7 bases from J, with 21 bases in between. The CDR3 protein is CASSTDRGSAGQPQHF. The DNA of the CDR3 is TGTGCCAGCAGCACAGACCGGGGATCGGCGGGGCAGCCCCAGCATTTT. Combining the CDR3 with reference TRBV7-2 and TRBJ1-5 gives the whole variable domain GAGVSQSPSNKVTEKGKDVELRCDPISGHTALYWYRQSLGQGLEFLIYFQGNSAPDKSGLPSDRFSAERTGGSVSTLTIQRTQQEDSAVYLCASSTDRGSAGQPQHFGDGTRLSIL.

The chain recombines TRBV10-3 with TRBJ2-7; TRBD2 might be the D (5 bases). Germline V lookup: CDR1 ENHRY, CDR2 SYGVKD. The CDR3 consists of 17 residues. Trimming took off 0 bases at V and 3 bases at J, with 18 bases between the two ends. DNA of the CDR3: TGTGCCATCAGTGAGTCCACGTCGGTGAGGGCCGGCTACGAGCAGTACTTC. It yields the protein CAISESTSVRAGYEQYF.

The chain carries TRBV6-1 and TRBJ2-2; 8 nucleotides align to TRBD2. Trimming at V came to 2 bases and at J to 1 base, leaving 12 bases not matched to a gene. The length of the CDR3 is 19 residues. Germline CDR1 MNHNS, CDR2 SASEGT. The CDR3 protein is CASSEIVVSSGVNTGELFF. In DNA, the CDR3 is TGTGCCAGCAGTGAAATTGTAGTCAGTAGCGGGGTGAACACCGGGGAGCTGTTTTTT.

The chain has TRBV30 and TRBJ2-1; possibly TRBD2 for D (5 bases). This CDR3 has 12 residues. Germline lookup yields CDR1 GTSNPN and CDR2 SVGIG (reference sequence). Trimming cost V 7 bases and J 6 bases, with 13 bases left between them. CDR3 sequence reads: CALPRAANEQFF. DNA of the CDR3: TGTGCCTTGCCGAGGGCGGCCAATGAGCAGTTCTTC. Supplemented by reference TRBV30 and TRBJ2-1, the full variable domain reads SQTIHQWPATLVQPVGSPLSLECTVEGTSNPNLYWYRQAAGRGLQLLFYSVGIGQISSEVPQNLSASRPQDRQFILSSKKLLLSDSGFYLCALPRAANEQFFGPGTRLTVL.

The rearrangement links TRBV5-1 to TRBJ2-3, with 9 nucleotides matching TRBD1. V shed 6 bases and J 1 base; nucleotides not matched to a gene: 12. Germline loops: CDR1 SGHRS, CDR2 YFSETQ. This CDR3 has 17 residues. The CDR3 loop is CASTNGTGRVGTDTQYF. The CDR3 coding sequence is TGCGCCAGCACAAACGGGACAGGGAGAGTCGGCACAGATACGCAGTATTTT.

This sequence joins TRBV6-1 and TRBJ2-1; 7 bases are a match to TRBD2. CDR1 and CDR2 (germline): MNHNS, SASEGT. V shed 6 bases, J shed 6 bases, and the junction held 8 bases outside the gene matches. The CDR3 runs 14 residues. The CDR3 reads CASSESGIINEQFF. The CDR3 bases are TGTGCCAGCAGCGAAAGCGGGATTATCAATGAGCAGTTCTTC.

This chain connects TRBV13 to TRBJ2-7; D unclear. The ends were cut back, 0 bases at V and 2 bases at J, with 5 bases in the middle. In germline, CDR1 is PRHDT, CDR2 FYEKMQ (reference sequence). This CDR3 is built from 13 residues. The DNA of the CDR3 is TGTGCCAGCAGCTTAGGGACAACCTACGAGCAGTACTTC. Translating it yields CASSLGTTYEQYF.

The V and J genes are TRBV7-2 and TRBJ1-5, with D unresolved. The CDR3 loop spans 15 amino acids. Germline CDR1 reads SGHTA; CDR2 reads FQGNSA. V dropped 0 bases and J dropped 6 bases, with 12 bases sitting between them. CDR3 loop: CASSLAGARVQPQHF. The CDR3 DNA is TGTGCCAGCAGCTTAGCGGGAGCCCGCGTTCAGCCCCAGCATTTT.

The rearrangement joins TRBV28 to TRBJ2-7; tentatively, D is TRBD1 (5 bases). The V gene's germline CDR1 is MDHEN and CDR2 SYDVKM. The CDR3 length is 15 residues. Trimming left V 3 bases short and J 4 bases short, with 16 bases between. CDR3 amino acids: CASSLDTTPNYEQYF. As DNA, the CDR3 is TGTGCCAGCAGTTTGGACACAACGCCTAATTACGAGCAGTACTTC.

The chain couples TRBV10-3 to TRBJ2-7; 7 bases match TRBD1. The CDR3 contains 18 residues. CDR1 is ENHRY and CDR2 is SYGVKD in the germline V gene. Unmatched junction bases numbered 17, after V lost 0 bases and J lost 6 bases. The CDR3 region has the DNA TGTGCCATCAGTGAGTCTTATGGGCTAAAGGGGGCTAGGGGCGAGCAGTACTTC. It codes for CAISESYGLKGARGEQYF.

The CDR3 DNA is TGTGCCAGCGCGAGTAGGGGGCGGAACTATGGCTACACCTTC. Residues: CASASRGRNYGYTF. The chain couples TRBV28 to TRBJ1-2; 7 bases line up with TRBD1. Germline trimming cut 8 bases from V and 2 bases from J; bases unmatched to any gene: 8. The CDR3 spans 14 residues. Germline V gene data show CDR1 as MDHEN and CDR2 as SYDVKM.

This sequence joins TRBV27 and TRBJ1-5, with D tentatively TRBD1 (6 bases). V shed 9 bases and J shed 9 bases, with 24 bases lying between them. Germline CDR1 is MNHEY and CDR2 is SMNVEV (reference sequence). This CDR3 contains 15 residues. This chain's CDR3 is CARIPGTLPGGPQHF. The CDR3 DNA is TGTGCCAGAATACCCGGGACACTCCCCGGTGGGCCCCAGCATTTT.

This clone has a single count. The chain recombines TRBV5-1 with TRBJ2-1, with D maybe TRBD1 (6 bases). The CDR3 is 15 residues long. CDR1 is SGHRS and CDR2 is YFSETQ in the germline V gene. Deletions cut 0 bases from V and 10 bases from J, with 17 bases between. CDR3 residues: CASSLVGDITREQFF. CDR3 in DNA: TGCGCCAGCAGCTTGGTGGGGGACATAACGAGGGAGCAGTTCTTC.

In nucleotides, the CDR3 is TGTGCCAGCACGGGACAAACCTACGAGCAGTACTTC. This sequence encodes CASTGQTYEQYF. V and J are TRBV25-1 and TRBJ2-7; D perhaps matches TRBD1 (6 bases). The CDR3 extends over 12 amino acids. The V gene lost 7 bases and the J gene lost 2 bases, with 9 bases spanning the gap. The germline gives CDR1 MGHDK, CDR2 SYGVNS.

This chain connects TRBV5-6 to TRBJ2-2; D possibly corresponds to TRBD2 (5 bases). The CDR3 has 16 amino acids. Trimming removed 1 base from V and 5 bases from J, with 15 bases in between. Germline CDR1 and CDR2: SGHDT and YYEEEE. CDR3 protein: CASSLIGEKLTGELFF. The CDR3 region has the DNA TGTGCCAGCAGCTTGATTGGGGAGAAGTTGACCGGGGAGCTGTTTTTT.

This chain joins TRBV19 and TRBJ1-4, with 8 nucleotides matching TRBD1. This CDR3 has 13 amino acids. V was clipped by 7 bases and J by 10 bases; unmatched bases: 8. Germline values: CDR1 LNHDA, CDR2 SQIVND (reference sequence). CDR3 DNA: TGTGCCAGTAAGGTGACAGGGGCGGGAAAACTGTTTTTT. It specifies CASKVTGAGKLFF. Full variable domain (remainder filled in from reference TRBV19 and TRBJ1-4): DGGITQSPKYLFRKEGQNVTLSCEQNLNHDAMYWYRQDPGQGLRLIYYSQIVNDFQKGDIAEGYSVSREKKESFPLTVTSAQKNPTAFYLCASKVTGAGKLFFGSGTQLSVL.

The V call is TRBV11-1, the J call TRBJ2-2; D unclear. The CDR3 has 15 amino acids. CDR1 is SGHAT and CDR2 is FQDESV in the germline V gene (reference sequence). The germline V and J ends were trimmed by 1 base and 0 bases, with 6 bases remaining between them. CDR3 sequence: CASSLGATNTGELFF. DNA of the CDR3: TGTGCCAGCAGCTTAGGAGCCACGAACACCGGGGAGCTGTTTTTT. Looking up the rest from reference TRBV11-1 and TRBJ2-2 gives the full variable domain: EAEVAQSPRYKITEKSQAVAFWCDPISGHATLYWYRQILGQGPELLVQFQDESVVDDSQLPKDRFSAERLKGVDSTLKIQPAELGDSAMYLCASSLGATNTGELFFGEGSRLTVL.

The gene calls are TRBV6-4 and TRBJ1-1, with D unclear. V lost 5 bases to trimming and J lost 0 bases, with 7 bases between them. This CDR3 has 13 residues. Germline assignment: CDR1 MRHNA and CDR2 SNTAGT. CDR3 in DNA: TGTGCCAGCAGTAGAGTCATGAACACTGAAGCTTTCTTT. Translated, it gives CASSRVMNTEAFF.

The genes are TRBV30 and TRBJ2-7; TRBD1 might be the D (7 bases). V lost 4 bases and J lost 6, with 16 bases in between. Germline-derived CDR1 and CDR2 are GTSNPN and SVGIG (reference sequence). CDR3 length: 13 amino acids. CDR3 bases: TGTGCCTGGACCAGACAGGGAGGAGGCGAGCAGTACTTC. It codes for CAWTRQGGGEQYF.

The J gene is TRBJ2-7, the V gene TRBV19; 11 bases line up with TRBD2. The CDR3 totals 14 residues. Trimming removed 3 bases from V and 7 bases from J; junction bases left unmatched: 5. The V gene's germline CDR1 is LNHDA and CDR2 SQIVND (reference sequence). CDR3 region: CASSMYASGGEQYF. CDR3 coding DNA: TGTGCCAGTAGTATGTATGCTAGCGGGGGGGAGCAGTACTTC.

The chain has TRBV28 and TRBJ2-2; 11 bases align to TRBD1. Germline V gene lookup returns CDR1 MDHEN and CDR2 SYDVKM. With V trimmed by 7 bases and J by 7 bases, 11 bases remained unmatched. CDR3 size: 16 residues. CDR3 bases: TGTGCCAGCATGAACCCCGGGACAGGGGGGGGCGGGGAGCTGTTTTTT. It translates to CASMNPGTGGGGELFF.